This T cell receptor (beta chain) stems from a study of T cell changes during pregnancy in multiple sclerosis. The V gene lost 6 bases and the J gene lost 8 bases, with 16 bases spanning the gap. The CDR3 runs 13 residues. Germline V gives CDR1 MNHNS, CDR2 SASEGT. Only in-frame clones appear in the TCRdb table, and some are missing; sequencing was by immunoSEQ multiplex PCR. The data show roughly 45,000 clones, with around 92% seen just once and about 8.8% held by the top ten. This material consisted of CD8+ T cells from peripheral blood mononuclear cells, taken after pregnancy. The receptor comes from a female donor with multiple sclerosis, enrolled in a pregnancy study. The V gene is TRBV6-1, the J gene TRBJ1-2; D might be TRBD1 (6 bases). The CDR3 coding sequence is TGTGCCAGCAGGCACAGGGAGGGTCTAGGCTACACCTTC. Encoded protein: CASRHREGLGYTF.